This T cell receptor beta chain was recorded in a study of blood T cell repertoires in COVID-19. Across the study: Spain, Italy and the United States supplied samples that represented acute and convalescent COVID-19. T cells, B-cell-depleted T cells, or PBMCs provided the cDNA or gDNA that served as material.

Per the study methods: Amplifying reference gene primers gave estimates of nucleated cell counts. The protocol was immunoSEQ multiplex PCR, while the TCRdb copy is restricted to in-frame clones and leaves out a portion. V and J calls and clone size are copied from that table; D and trimming were computed from the DNA. The sample includes around 280,000 clones, roughly 89% of them seen just once. Which cohort a participant joined came from the clinical history participants gave. Trimming took off 4 bases at V and 2 bases at J, with 14 bases between the two ends. The germline gives CDR1 SNHLY, CDR2 FYNNEI. The CDR3 covers 15 residues.

The rearrangement links TRBV2 to TRBJ1-2, with D possibly matching TRBD1 (6 bases). The source of this sequence is a woman aged 40 to 50 who had recovered from COVID-19. The sequencing input was PBMCs or T cells enriched from blood (not recorded which). DNA of the CDR3: TGTGCCAGCAGTGGACCAGGGACAACGAACTATGGCTACACCTTC. This translates into CASSGPGTTNYGYTF.